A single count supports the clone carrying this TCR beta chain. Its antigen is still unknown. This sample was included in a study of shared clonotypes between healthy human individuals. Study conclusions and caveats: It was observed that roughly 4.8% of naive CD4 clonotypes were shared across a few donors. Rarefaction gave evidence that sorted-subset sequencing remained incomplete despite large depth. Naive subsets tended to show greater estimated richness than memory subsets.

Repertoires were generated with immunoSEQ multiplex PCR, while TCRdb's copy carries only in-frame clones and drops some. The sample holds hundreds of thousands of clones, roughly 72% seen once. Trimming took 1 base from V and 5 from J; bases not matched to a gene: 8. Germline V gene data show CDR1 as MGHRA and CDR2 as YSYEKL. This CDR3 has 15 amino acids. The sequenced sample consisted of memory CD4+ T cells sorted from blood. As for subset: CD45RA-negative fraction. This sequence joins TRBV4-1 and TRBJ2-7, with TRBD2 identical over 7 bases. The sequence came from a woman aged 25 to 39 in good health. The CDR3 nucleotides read TGCGCCAGCAGCCAAGGGGGGGGGTCATACGACGAGCAGTACTTC. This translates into CASSQGGGSYDEQYF.